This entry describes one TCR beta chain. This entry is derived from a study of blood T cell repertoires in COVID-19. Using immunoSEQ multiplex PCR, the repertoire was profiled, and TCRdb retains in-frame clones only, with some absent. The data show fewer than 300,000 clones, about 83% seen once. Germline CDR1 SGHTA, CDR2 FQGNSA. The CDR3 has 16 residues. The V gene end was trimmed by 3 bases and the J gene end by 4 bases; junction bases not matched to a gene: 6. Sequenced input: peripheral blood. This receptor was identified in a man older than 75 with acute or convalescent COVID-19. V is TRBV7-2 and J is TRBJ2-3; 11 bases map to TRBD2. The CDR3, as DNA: TGTGCCAGCAGCTTGCCGCTAGCGGGGGGCCCAGATACGCAGTATTTT. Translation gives CASSLPLAGGPDTQYF.